This record concerns one TCR beta chain sequence. This CDR3 has 19 amino acids. V lost 5 bases and J lost 2; bases outside the gene matches: 15. CDR1 and CDR2 from the germline V gene are MNHEY and SMNVEV (reference sequence). The sample comes from a study of blood T cell repertoires in COVID-19. The table came from immunoSEQ multiplex PCR; TCRdb's copy has only in-frame clones and leaves some out. The sample has approximately 100,000 clones; 88% are singletons. V usage is TRBV27 and J usage is TRBJ1-5; 10 positions agree with TRBD1. Sequenced input: peripheral blood. The TCR was taken from a woman aged 60-75 years with acute or convalescent COVID-19. The CDR3 DNA follows: TGTGCCAGCAGTCCCCTTCGGACAGGGGGTAGGAGGGGCAATCAGCCCCAGCATTTT. Its translation: CASSPLRTGGRRGNQPQHF.